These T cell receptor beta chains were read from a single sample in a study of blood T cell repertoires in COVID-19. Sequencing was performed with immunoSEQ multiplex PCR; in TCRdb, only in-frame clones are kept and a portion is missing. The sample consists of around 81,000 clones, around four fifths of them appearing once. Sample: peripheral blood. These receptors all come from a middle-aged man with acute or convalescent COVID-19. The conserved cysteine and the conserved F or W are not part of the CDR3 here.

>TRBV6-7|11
ARVDRGAEKLF
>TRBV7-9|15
ASSLLPGDSGTDEQF
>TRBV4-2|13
ASSPRDSDNYGYT
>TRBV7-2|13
ASSINWGFRDTQY
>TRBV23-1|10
ASSQSIHEQY
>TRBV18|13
ASSPPSLSTDTQY
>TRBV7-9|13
ANQPTGGLSNEQF
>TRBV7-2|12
ASSDGGGRTEAF
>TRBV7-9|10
AVPTSGYEQY
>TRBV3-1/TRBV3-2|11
ASSLAGVHEQY
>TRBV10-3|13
AISPGQAVEDTQY
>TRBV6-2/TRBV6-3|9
ASSYPSYYT
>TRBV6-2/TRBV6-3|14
ASSPITSGSVYEQY
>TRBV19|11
ATKLSPQETQY
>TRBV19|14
ASSRAGRSGANVLT
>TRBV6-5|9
AERGGLEQY
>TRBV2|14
ASSPDWGEGGNTIY
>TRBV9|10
ASSVAYQPQH
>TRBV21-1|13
ASSAISGRALEQY
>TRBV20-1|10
SASGAFNEQF
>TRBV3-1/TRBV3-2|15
ASSQWLAGASMYTQY
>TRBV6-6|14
ASTRTSGVGGETQY
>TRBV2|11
ASGMGQESGYT
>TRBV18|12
ASSSTGVGTEAF
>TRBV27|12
ASSSRSLNTEAF
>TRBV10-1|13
ASSELQGPQETQY
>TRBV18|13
ASSWTENMNTEAF
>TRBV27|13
ASSLSVRGRSPLH
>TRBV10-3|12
AISDSGSWTEAF
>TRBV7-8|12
ASSLMGETDTQY